This TCR beta chain comes out of a study of blood T cells in healthy people across ages. The germline V gene has CDR1 SGHTA and CDR2 FQGNSA. V lost 5 bases, J lost 7 bases, and 17 bases lay in between. CDR3 length: 14 amino acids. Primed by a sample-barcoded 5' primer and a J-beta primer mix, a second PCR proceeded for roughly 6 to 12 cycles. TCRdb processed the 5' RACE reads anew with MiXCR; each CDR3 protein has one entry. The top ten clones hold about 2.9% of a sample with 750,000 to 950,000 distinct CDR3 sequences, about 26% of them seen once. These same records also appear under a second study, on T cells of mothers and their children. From that report: RNA was extracted, and all of it went into cDNA synthesis at around 1.4 ug per 15 ul.

Sequencing was carried out using blood. The chain joins TRBV7-2 to TRBJ2-5; no firm D call. This clonotype originated in a boy younger than 18 in good health. DNA of the CDR3: TGTGCCAGCAGCCGTAGAGGCGAAATGGGGACCCAGTACTTC. It codes for CASSRRGEMGTQYF.